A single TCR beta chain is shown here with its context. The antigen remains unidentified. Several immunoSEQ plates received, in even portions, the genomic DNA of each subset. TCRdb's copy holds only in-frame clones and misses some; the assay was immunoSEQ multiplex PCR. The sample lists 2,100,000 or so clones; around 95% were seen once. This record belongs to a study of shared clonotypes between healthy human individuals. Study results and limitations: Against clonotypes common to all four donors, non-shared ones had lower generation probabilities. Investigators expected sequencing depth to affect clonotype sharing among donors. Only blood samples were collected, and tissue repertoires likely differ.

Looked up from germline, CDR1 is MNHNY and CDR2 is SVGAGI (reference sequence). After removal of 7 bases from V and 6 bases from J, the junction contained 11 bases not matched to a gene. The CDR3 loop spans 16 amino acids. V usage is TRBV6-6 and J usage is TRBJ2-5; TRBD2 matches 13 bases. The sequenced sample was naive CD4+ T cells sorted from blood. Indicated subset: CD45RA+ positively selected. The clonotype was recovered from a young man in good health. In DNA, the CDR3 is TGTGCCAGCACCCGAGGAGGGACTAGCGGGATAAAGACCCAGTACTTC. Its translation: CASTRGGTSGIKTQYF.